The entry that follows covers one TCR beta chain sequence. The junction differs from germline at one of its ends, possibly a read error. CDR3 length equals 15 residues. Germline-derived CDR1 and CDR2 are DFQATT and SNEGSKA (reference sequence). The data stem from a study of tumor-infiltrating lymphocytes in primary liver carcinoma. Across the whole study: Productive TCRbeta read yields ran from roughly 3.5 to 7 million per sample and were similar between tissues.

Bulk tissue was left unsorted, and RNA and DNA were co-extracted from about 20-30 mg of it. No patient had received treatment, and all had chronic HBV infection. Priming with a constant-region primer yielded TCR beta cDNA from around 0.45 ug total RNA. TCR beta libraries came from three nested multiplex PCR rounds using slightly modified ARM-PCR. TRBV1-TRBV30 forward primers and a C-beta reverse primer were used in the first two PCR rounds, which each ran for about 10 cycles. TCRdb reprocessed the multiplex PCR reads via MiXCR and lists one record per CDR3 protein. Seen here are 85,000 to 100,000 distinct CDR3 sequences, about 73% observed once, and the top ten hold roughly 27%.

This clonotype originated in a man aged 35 to 55 with primary liver carcinoma and hepatitis B virus infection. The V call is TRBV20-1, the J call TRBJ2-2; TRBD1 matches 9 bases. Sequencing was carried out using tumor-adjacent normal liver tissue. In DNA form, the CDR3 reads TGCAGTGCTAGTGATCTATACAGGGGGCCCGGGGAGCCGTTTTTT. Translated: CSASDLYRGPGEPFF.